This TCR beta chain was sequenced during a study of cytomegalovirus exposure and HLA in healthy donors. General observations from the study: When presence/absence was analysed, sequencing depth was taken to be roughly uniform across donors. The majority of TCR sequences were rare, yet some public TCRs appeared in many donors.

In regard to this clone: Its antigen is not identified.

Primers included in the PCR were 60 Vbeta and 13 Jbeta primers. Libraries were prepared by immunoSEQ multiplex PCR; TCRdb keeps only in-frame clonotypes and omits some of them. The sample comprises about 140,000 clones, around two thirds of which are singletons, and about 1.7% rests with the top ten. Donors counted as nominally healthy when sampled, yet unrecorded immune exposures were likely. Sequenced material: PBMCs. The source of this sequence is a male donor in good health and CMV-seronegative.

In DNA, the CDR3 is TGTGCCAGCAGCCTCGGGACAGCCACAGATACGCAGTATTTT. This translates into CASSLGTATDTQYF. This chain uses TRBV11-2 with TRBJ2-3; 7 bases are a match to TRBD1. The J segment lost 2 bases and the V segment lost 5 bases, leaving 4 bases of the junction unmatched. Per the germline V gene, CDR1 is SGHAT and CDR2 is FQNNGV. There are 14 residues in the CDR3.